The subject of this entry is one T cell receptor beta chain. The source of the sample is a study of spatial heterogeneity in lung cancer. One entry per CDR3 protein results from TCRdb running MiXCR on the 5' RACE reads. Of roughly 24,000 distinct CDR3 sequences in the sample, 8.5% to 10% were seen once. Time point: blood at routine non-recurrence follow-up after resection. Trimming left V 4 bases short and J 4 bases short, with 16 bases between. Germline values: CDR1 SQVTM, CDR2 ANQGSEA. CDR3 length equals 14 residues. This sample comprised PBMCs, obtained at follow-up. The TCR was taken from a male donor with early-stage non-small cell lung cancer. The genes are TRBV29-1 and TRBJ1-1; tentatively, D is TRBD1 (5 bases). Written as DNA, the CDR3 is TGCAGCGTTGTCCGGCAGGGAAAGACCACTGAAGCTTTCTTT. Its protein is CSVVRQGKTTEAFF.